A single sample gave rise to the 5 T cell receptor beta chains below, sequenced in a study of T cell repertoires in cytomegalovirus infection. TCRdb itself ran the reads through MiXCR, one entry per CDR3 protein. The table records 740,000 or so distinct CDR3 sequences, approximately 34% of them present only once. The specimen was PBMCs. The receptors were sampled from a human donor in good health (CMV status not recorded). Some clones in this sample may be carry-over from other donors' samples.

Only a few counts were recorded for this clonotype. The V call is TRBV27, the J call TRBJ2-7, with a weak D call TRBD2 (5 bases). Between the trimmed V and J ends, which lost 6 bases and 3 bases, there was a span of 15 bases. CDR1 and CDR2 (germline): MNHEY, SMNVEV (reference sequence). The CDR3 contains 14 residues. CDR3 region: CASSPTWSGYEQYF. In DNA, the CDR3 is TGTGCCAGCAGCCCTACTTGGAGCGGCTACGAGCAGTACTTC.

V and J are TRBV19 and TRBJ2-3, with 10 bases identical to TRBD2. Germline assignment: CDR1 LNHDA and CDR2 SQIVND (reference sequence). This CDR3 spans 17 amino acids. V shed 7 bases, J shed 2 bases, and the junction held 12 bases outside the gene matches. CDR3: CASTGGSGRRFTDTQYF. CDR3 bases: TGTGCCAGTACCGGGGGTAGCGGGAGGCGCTTCACAGATACGCAGTATTTT.

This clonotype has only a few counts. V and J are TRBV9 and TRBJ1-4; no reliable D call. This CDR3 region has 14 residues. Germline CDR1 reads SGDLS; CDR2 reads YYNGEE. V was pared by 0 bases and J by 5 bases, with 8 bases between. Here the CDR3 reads CASSVAAINEKLFF. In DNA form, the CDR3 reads TGTGCCAGCAGCGTAGCGGCCATCAATGAAAAACTGTTTTTT.

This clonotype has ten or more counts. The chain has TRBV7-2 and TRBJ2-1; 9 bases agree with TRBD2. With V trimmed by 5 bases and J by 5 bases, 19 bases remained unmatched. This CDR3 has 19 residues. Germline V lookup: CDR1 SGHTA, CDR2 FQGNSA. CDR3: CASSPKALAGLWGHNEQFF. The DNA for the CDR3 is TGTGCCAGCAGCCCGAAGGCGCTAGCGGGATTGTGGGGACACAATGAGCAGTTCTTC.

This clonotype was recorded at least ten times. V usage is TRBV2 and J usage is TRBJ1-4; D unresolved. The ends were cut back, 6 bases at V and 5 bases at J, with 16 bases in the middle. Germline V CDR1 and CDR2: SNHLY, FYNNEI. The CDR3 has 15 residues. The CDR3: CASRKEGRRNEKLFF. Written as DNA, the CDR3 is TGTGCCAGCAGAAAGGAGGGCAGAAGGAATGAAAAACTGTTTTTT.